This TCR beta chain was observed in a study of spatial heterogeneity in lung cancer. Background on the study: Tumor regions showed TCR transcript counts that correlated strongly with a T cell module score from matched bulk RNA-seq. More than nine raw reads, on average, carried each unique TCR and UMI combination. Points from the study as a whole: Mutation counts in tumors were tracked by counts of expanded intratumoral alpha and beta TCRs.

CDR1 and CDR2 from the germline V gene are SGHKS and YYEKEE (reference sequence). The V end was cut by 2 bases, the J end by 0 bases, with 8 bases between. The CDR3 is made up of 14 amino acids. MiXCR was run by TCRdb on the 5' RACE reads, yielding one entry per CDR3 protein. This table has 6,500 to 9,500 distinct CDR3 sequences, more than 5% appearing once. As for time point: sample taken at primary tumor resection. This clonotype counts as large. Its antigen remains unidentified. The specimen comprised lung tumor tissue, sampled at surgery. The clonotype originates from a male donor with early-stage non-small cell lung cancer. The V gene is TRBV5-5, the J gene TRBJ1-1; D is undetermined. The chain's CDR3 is CASSLQRMNTEAFF. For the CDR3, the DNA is TGTGCCAGCAGCTTACAGCGTATGAACACTGAAGCTTTCTTT.